Presented here are 20 T cell receptor beta chains from one specimen sequenced in a study of blood T cell repertoires in COVID-19. Libraries were prepared by immunoSEQ multiplex PCR; TCRdb keeps only in-frame clonotypes and omits some of them. Of about 150,000 clones listed, about 82% are singletons. Material: PBMCs or T cells enriched from blood (not recorded which). The receptors were sampled from a woman aged 40-49 years who had recovered from COVID-19.

V is TRBV14 and J is TRBJ2-7, with 10 nucleotides matching TRBD1. With V trimmed by 2 bases and J by 6 bases, 7 bases remained unmatched. Germline V gene data show CDR1 as SGHDN and CDR2 as FVKESK. The CDR3 spans 15 residues. This chain's CDR3 is CASSQTWTGGSEQYF. The CDR3 nucleotides read TGTGCCAGCAGCCAAACCTGGACAGGGGGGAGCGAGCAGTACTTC.

This clone was seen only once. The chain joins TRBV5-4 to TRBJ1-5; 8 positions agree with TRBD1. This CDR3 region has 17 residues. Germline CDR1 reads SGHNT; CDR2 reads YYREEE (reference sequence). V trimming: 0 bases; J trimming: 7 bases; junction bases outside the gene matches: 12. The CDR3 coding sequence is TGTGCCAGCAGCTTGGCTATCGACAGGGGTTTGAGGCAGCCCCAGCATTTT. Encoded protein: CASSLAIDRGLRQPQHF.

This clone was found a few times. The V and J genes are TRBV15 and TRBJ2-2; 10 positions match TRBD1. The CDR3 runs to 16 residues. From germline, CDR1 is LNHNV and CDR2 YYDKDF (reference sequence). V lost 6 bases and J lost 5; bases outside the gene matches: 9. In nucleotides, the CDR3 is TGTGCCACCAGTCCCGTGGGGACAGGGGTAACCGGGGAGCTGTTTTTT. Protein product: CATSPVGTGVTGELFF.

This chain joins TRBV30 and TRBJ1-2; 8 bases match TRBD1. Germline V gene sequence: CDR1 GTSNPN, CDR2 SVGIG (reference sequence). The CDR3 contains 16 residues. V gave up 4 bases and J gave up 0 bases; unmatched junction bases: 10. The CDR3 bases are TGTGCCTGGACCCGGACAGGGTTGGCGCCTAACTATGGCTACACCTTC. Protein: CAWTRTGLAPNYGYTF.

The chain employs TRBV27 and TRBJ1-6; TRBD1 agrees at 10 bases. From germline, CDR1 is MNHEY and CDR2 SMNVEV (reference sequence). V was clipped by 3 bases and J by 9 bases; unmatched bases: 5. The CDR3 sequence is 15 residues long. CDR3 loop: CASSLGTGVGSPLHF. In DNA form, the CDR3 reads TGTGCCAGCAGTTTGGGGACAGGGGTGGGTTCACCCCTCCACTTT.

V usage is TRBV12-3 or TRBV12-4 and J usage is TRBJ2-1; the D is unclear. This CDR3 has 10 amino acids. Trimming pared 3 bases from V and 9 bases from J, leaving 3 bases between. The CDR3 sequence: CASSFIEQFF. CDR3 bases: TGTGCCAGCAGTTTTATTGAGCAGTTCTTC.

This clone was detected only a few times. The chain has TRBV5-6 and TRBJ2-7; 10 nucleotides align to TRBD1. The junction had 3 bases not matched to a gene; V was cut back by 3 bases and J by 0 bases. The CDR3 runs 15 residues. CDR1 is SGHDT and CDR2 is YYEEEE in the germline V gene. The DNA for the CDR3 is TGTGCCAGCAGCTACGGGACAGGGGACTCCTACGAGCAGTACTTC. Protein sequence: CASSYGTGDSYEQYF.

The chain joins TRBV2 to TRBJ1-1; D remains ambiguous. Deletions cut 3 bases from V and 2 bases from J, with 7 bases between. This CDR3 is 13 amino acids long. Germline CDR1 reads SNHLY; CDR2 reads FYNNEI. CDR3 residues: CASSDRTNTEAFF. Written as DNA, the CDR3 is TGTGCCAGCAGTGATCGTACAAACACTGAAGCTTTCTTT. The full variable domain, its missing parts supplied by reference TRBV2 and TRBJ1-1, is EPEVTQTPSHQVTQMGQEVILRCVPISNHLYFYWYRQILGQKVEFLVSFYNNEISEKSEIFDDQFSVERPDGSNFTLKIRSTKLEDSAMYFCASSDRTNTEAFFGQGTRLTVV.

The chain links TRBV4-2 to TRBJ2-4; 14 nucleotides agree with TRBD2. Trimming took 3 bases from V and 2 from J; bases not matched to a gene: 9. From germline, CDR1 is LGHNA and CDR2 YNFKEQ. This CDR3 has 19 residues. The CDR3: CASSQSTSGGAWTKNIQYF. Written as DNA, the CDR3 is TGTGCCAGCAGCCAGTCGACTAGCGGGGGGGCCTGGACCAAAAACATTCAGTACTTC.

The gene calls are TRBV6-5 and TRBJ2-5; TRBD2 matches 11 bases. There are 15 residues in the CDR3. J was trimmed by 3 bases and V by 6 bases; bases with no gene match: 6. The germline V gene encodes CDR1 MNHEY and CDR2 SVGAGI. The CDR3 nucleotides read TGTGCCAGCAGAATCGGGACTAGCGGTGAAGAGACCCAGTACTTC. As protein: CASRIGTSGEETQYF.

The rearrangement links TRBV9 to TRBJ1-4; the D is unclear. The CDR3 is 12 amino acids. V was clipped by 3 bases and J by 8 bases, with 8 bases between them. Germline V gene sequence: CDR1 SGDLS, CDR2 YYNGEE. For the CDR3, the DNA is TGTGCCAGCAGCGGTGAGAGGGAAAAACTGTTTTTT. The encoded protein is CASSGEREKLFF.

The J gene is TRBJ1-6, the V gene TRBV3-1 (or the pseudogene TRBV3-2); 8 bases align to TRBD1. J gave up 9 bases and V 3 bases, and 4 bases lay outside the gene matches. Germline V gene lookup returns CDR1 LGHDT and CDR2 YNNKEL (reference sequence). The length of the CDR3 is 14 residues. The CDR3 loop reads CASSQDRVVSPLHF. The CDR3 DNA sequence: TGTGCCAGCAGCCAGGACAGGGTGGTTTCACCCCTCCACTTT.

The rearrangement uses TRBV7-9 and TRBJ2-1; 7 bases align to TRBD1. The V segment lost 5 bases and the J segment 4 bases; nucleotides outside the gene matches: 5. Germline-derived CDR1 and CDR2 are SEHNR and FQNEAQ (reference sequence). The CDR3 has 14 amino acids. CDR3 nucleotide sequence: TGTGCCAGCAGCCAATCGGGACAGTACAATGAGCAGTTCTTC. This translates into CASSQSGQYNEQFF.

The J gene is TRBJ1-1, the V gene TRBV25-1, with a possible D match to TRBD1 (6 bases). Deletions cut 3 bases from V and 5 bases from J, with 16 bases between. Germline V gene data show CDR1 as MGHDK and CDR2 as SYGVNS. The CDR3 length is 15 residues. The DNA of the CDR3 is TGTGCCAGCAGTGATGGGGGGGGGCAGGGAACTGAAGCTTTCTTT. Translation gives CASSDGGGQGTEAFF.

The chain is built from TRBV7-2 and TRBJ2-2, with D hard to call. V was clipped by 4 bases and J by 5 bases, with 11 bases between them. Germline-derived CDR1 and CDR2 are SGHTA and FQGNSA. There are 14 residues in the CDR3. CDR3 nucleotide sequence: TGTGCCAGCAGCTCTCCTTCTAAGACCGGGGAGCTGTTTTTT. Translating it yields CASSSPSKTGELFF.

The V call is TRBV6-1, the J call TRBJ1-6; 8 bases are a match to TRBD1. The CDR3 runs 18 residues. Germline trimming cut 4 bases from V and 0 bases from J; bases unmatched to any gene: 8. The germline gives CDR1 MNHNS, CDR2 SASEGT. Written as DNA, the CDR3 is TGTGCCAGCAGTGGGGGGACAGGCCTCAGCTCCTATAATTCACCCCTCCACTTT. It codes for CASSGGTGLSSYNSPLHF.

The chain links TRBV9 to TRBJ1-5, with no clear D. Germline V gene lookup returns CDR1 SGDLS and CDR2 YYNGEE. The V end lost 0 bases, the J end lost 2 bases, and 12 bases lay between the germline ends. CDR3 length equals 16 residues. CDR3 DNA: TGTGCCAGCAGCGTAGGAGGGAGCCGCGGCAATCAGCCCCAGCATTTT. Its translation is CASSVGGSRGNQPQHF.

The rearrangement links TRBV5-1 to TRBJ1-2; a possible D gene is TRBD1 (5 bases). The CDR3 length is 17 residues. CDR1 is SGHRS, CDR2 YFSETQ, per germline. V was pared by 1 base and J by 2 bases, with 18 bases between. CDR3 region: CASSLPTDRNLNYGYTF. CDR3 bases: TGCGCCAGCAGCTTGCCAACAGACAGAAACTTAAACTATGGCTACACCTTC.

This chain links TRBV7-3 with TRBJ1-2, with TRBD1 matching over 9 bases. V lost 11 bases, J lost 4 bases, and 14 bases stayed unmatched. Germline CDR1 is SGHTA and CDR2 is FQGTGA. This CDR3 spans 15 amino acids. This CDR3 reads CASPGQGTLGYGYTF. The CDR3 DNA reads as TGTGCCTCCCCGGGACAGGGAACACTCGGCTATGGCTACACCTTC. Combining the CDR3 with reference TRBV7-3 and TRBJ1-2 gives the whole variable domain GAGVSQTPSNKVTEKGKYVELRCDPISGHTALYWYRQSLGQGPEFLIYFQGTGAADDSGLPNDRFFAVRPEGSVSTLKIQRTERGDSAVYLCASPGQGTLGYGYTFGSGTRLTVV.

The chain combines TRBV20-1 with TRBJ1-1, with D uncertain. Germline loops: CDR1 DFQATT, CDR2 SNEGSKA (reference sequence). This CDR3 spans 12 amino acids. Trimming removed 3 bases from V and 7 bases from J, with 12 bases in between. CDR3 protein: CSASPAGIEAFF. The CDR3 DNA follows: TGCAGTGCTAGTCCCGCCGGGATTGAAGCTTTCTTT.